This T cell receptor beta chain comes out of a study of T cell responses to AZD1222 COVID-19 vaccine. Study in general: Samples with a second dose at about 4 or about 12 weeks were pooled together. Study-wide results and caveats: Repertoire sampling was restricted to post-peak T cell response timepoints. After two AZD1222 doses, spike-specific TCR breadth and depth rose versus day 0.

Sequencing was performed with immunoSEQ multiplex PCR; in TCRdb, only in-frame clones are kept and a portion is missing. The table shows approximately 110,000 clones, with about 88% occurring only once. In regard to this clone: Its antigen is as yet unknown.

Germline V gene lookup returns CDR1 DFQATT and CDR2 SNEGSKA (reference sequence). Germline trimming cut 3 bases from V and 2 bases from J; bases unmatched to any gene: 1. This CDR3 region has 12 residues. The sequences come from peripheral blood, collected on day 0 of AZD1222 vaccination. The chain has TRBV20-1 and TRBJ2-7; TRBD2 matches 7 bases. This TCR derives from an adult in good health. The DNA of the CDR3 is TGCAGTGCTAGTGGGGGGGCCTACGAGCAGTACTTC. Translating it yields CSASGGAYEQYF.